This T cell receptor beta chain was captured by sequencing in a study of Tregs in tolerant kidney transplant recipients (dated by TCRdb to between 2017 and 2020). Regarding the research as a whole: The study used TCRbeta sequencing to identify donor-specific regulatory T cells before combined kidney and bone marrow transplantation, then tracked those cells after transplant. TCRbeta repertoire sequencing was used in a few healthy controls to compare several ways of expanding Tregs specific for an allogeneic donor.

Notes on this clone: Its antigen is not yet known. Base qualities are missing; no much larger clone stands one base away.

Beyond this particular receptor, the publication reports: The study was limited by small patient numbers, and the findings need validation in larger populations and under other immunosuppression protocols. Biological reproducibility was not directly addressed, though technical replication error appeared minimal. The most biologically relevant and donor-specific TCRbeta repertoire appeared to be identified by expanding Tregs with activated donor B cells.

For TCRbeta CDR3 sequencing, genomic DNA was extracted from sorted cells using the QIAGEN DNeasy Blood and Tissue Kit. High-throughput TCRbeta CDR3 sequencing was carried out commercially through immunoSEQ, with PCR amplification with bias correction and internal controls included. Per the source publication's procedure: Unique productive TCRbeta sequences were defined by CDR3 nucleotide sequence where primers matched, and otherwise by CDR3 amino acid sequence together with Vbeta and Jbeta genes. As a correction for sorting error, sequences shared between sorted populations at a frequency ratio of 2:1 or less were discarded, and the remaining shared sequences were assigned to the higher population. A sequence was defined as donor-reactive if the sequence was expanded at least 5-fold in CFSE-low cells compared with unstimulated cells and had a frequency of at least 0.01% in CFSE-low cells. Repertoire divergence was quantified by Jensen-Shannon divergence using the top 100 TCRbeta sequences ranked by frequency. For samples with multiple sequencing runs, sorting error was corrected in each run separately before the runs were combined. Entries here come from immuneACCESS through TCRdb and include only in-frame sequences with V and J called. Some clones fail to appear in such tables; in the studies checked, an unresolved V gene covers under half of the shortfall, and the cause of the remainder is unknown. From that table come the V and J calls and clone size; the DNA was used to work out D and trimming. Counted in this sample were fewer than 20,000 clones; 82% of them appeared once. Clones ranked in the top ten supply almost 2.5% of the sample.

Thawed PBMCs were FACS-sorted into unstimulated Tregs (CD4+CD25+CD127-), CD4+ non-Tregs (CD4+CD25-), CD4 cells and CD8 cells. Prior to Treg sorting, thawed PBMCs were rested overnight at 37 degrees C with around 210 IU/ml IL-2. Healthy control blood came either as purchased buffy coats or from healthy volunteers. Healthy control blood was processed by Ficoll density gradient to PBMCs and cryopreserved; patient PBMCs were collected before and after transplant. The sample taken for sequencing was Tregs from blood. The source of this sequence is a human donor in good health.

At the DNA level, the sequence is TGCGCCAGCAGCGCGGGGACAGGGAAGGATACGCAGTATTTT. It specifies CASSAGTGKDTQYF. The sequence links TRBV5-1 to TRBJ2-3, with 9 central nucleotides matching TRBD1. The CDR3 measures 14 amino acids from cysteine to phenylalanine. Of all the DNA, just the CDR3 is kept, 42 bases in frame from base 1. The germline V gene gives CDR1 as SGHRS and CDR2 as YFSETQ. V is cut back by 4 bases and J by 6 bases, with 6 bases in the junction unmatched.